A single sample is the source of the 5 T cell receptor beta chains below, sequenced in a study of T cell repertoires in aging, cancer and after chemotherapy. TCR beta rearrangements were amplified from peripheral blood genomic DNA. Rearranged V-D-J TRB sequences were amplified with a mixed TRB-A/B primer pool. Each CDR3 protein gets one entry after TCRdb re-called the multiplex PCR reads with MiXCR. This table has 2,400 or so distinct CDR3 sequences, roughly 50% appearing once. What was sequenced was blood. The receptors here all came from a human donor with a blood cancer.

V gene TRBV20-1 combines with J gene TRBJ2-3, with 12 bases aligning to TRBD2. Trimming at V came to 3 bases and at J to 3 bases, leaving 13 bases not matched to a gene. The germline gives CDR1 DFQATT, CDR2 SNEGSKA (reference sequence). CDR3 length equals 18 residues. CDR3 protein: CSASLASGGAGRTDTQYF. The CDR3 bases are TGCAGTGCTAGCTTGGCTAGCGGGGGGGCCGGAAGGACAGATACGCAGTATTTT.

This clonotype appeared a single time. At one end, the junction sequence differs from germline, possibly due to a read error. The chain joins TRBV6-5 to TRBJ1-2, with D uncertain. Germline CDR1 is MNHEY and CDR2 is SVGAGI. This CDR3 is 13 amino acids long. The CDR3 nucleotides are TGTGCCAGCAGTTACTCGTTCCGGGGTGGCTACTCCTTC. Residues: CASSYSFRGGYSF.

The rearrangement uses TRBV24-1 and TRBJ2-2; unclear D gene. This CDR3 has 18 amino acids. V was clipped by 4 bases and J by 1 base, with 18 bases between them. Germline CDR1 reads KGHDR; CDR2 reads SFDVKD. Here the CDR3 reads CATSDRIISKKNTGELFF. CDR3 nucleotide sequence: TGTGCCACCAGTGACCGGATTATAAGCAAAAAGAACACCGGGGAGCTGTTTTTT.

This clonotype appeared a few times. This chain connects TRBV13 to TRBJ2-3; 7 bases line up with TRBD1. This CDR3 region has 16 residues. Trimming at V came to 1 base and at J to 2 bases, leaving 6 bases not matched to a gene. Per germline, CDR1 PRHDT and CDR2 FYEKMQ (reference sequence). CDR3 loop: CASSLAGQELTDTQYF. DNA for the CDR3: TGTGCCAGCAGCTTAGCCGGACAGGAACTCACAGATACGCAGTATTTT.

The CDR3 loop is CASGGLEHTQYF. Here the CDR3 DNA reads TGTGCCAGCGGGGGTCTAGAACATACGCAGTATTTT. The rearrangement links TRBV11-2 to TRBJ2-3; D is possibly TRBD1 or TRBD2 (5 bases each). This CDR3 comprises 12 residues. V shed 8 bases and J shed 7 bases, with 13 bases lying between them. Germline V gene lookup returns CDR1 SGHAT and CDR2 FQNNGV.